Presented here are 4 T cell receptor beta chains from one specimen sequenced in a study of graft-versus-host responses after intestinal transplantation. TCRdb's table, derived via immunoSEQ multiplex PCR, lists solely in-frame clones and lacks some. The table lists about 20,000 clones, 40% to 50% of them singletons, with nearly 0.9% in the top ten. Sequencing used alloreactive CD4+ T cells from a mixed lymphocyte reaction culture, obtained before intestinal transplant. Described subset: CFSE-low proliferating T cells sorted from approximately six-day pre-transplant mixed lymphocyte reaction (GvH or HvG direction). All receptors come from a human patient who received an intestinal transplant.

The chain employs TRBV7-8 and TRBJ1-1; D uncertain. Trimming removed 0 bases at V and 0 bases at J, with 8 bases between. The germline V gene encodes CDR1 SGHVS and CDR2 FQNEAQ. The CDR3 runs to 15 residues. The CDR3 spells CASSLAGTMNTEAFF. The CDR3 region has the DNA TGTGCCAGCAGCTTAGCTGGCACAATGAACACTGAAGCTTTCTTT. The full variable domain, rest sourced from reference TRBV7-8 and TRBJ1-1, is GAGVSQSPRYKVAKRGQDVALRCDPISGHVSLFWYQQALGQGPEFLTYFQNEAQLDKSGLPSDRFFAERPEGSVSTLKIQRTQQEDSAVYLCASSLAGTMNTEAFFGQGTRLTVV.

This clone was detected a few times. The V gene is TRBV7-9, the J gene TRBJ2-1; 7 bases line up with TRBD2. CDR1 is SEHNR and CDR2 is FQNEAQ in the germline V gene (reference sequence). The V segment lost 7 bases and the J segment 10 bases; nucleotides outside the gene matches: 7. The CDR3 has 12 residues. The CDR3 sequence: CASTEYSGEQFF. The CDR3 DNA follows: TGTGCCAGCACCGAATATAGCGGGGAGCAGTTCTTC.

This clone was seen a few times. The V call is TRBV7-3, the J call TRBJ2-1; D might be TRBD1 (6 bases). Germline CDR1 reads SGHTA; CDR2 reads FQGTGA. This CDR3 has 15 residues. Trimming took 2 bases from V and 6 from J, leaving 14 bases between them. CDR3 protein: CASSLQGTTPNEQFF. The CDR3 DNA sequence: TGTGCCAGCAGCTTACAGGGGACCACCCCCAATGAGCAGTTCTTC.

DNA for the CDR3: TGCGCCAGCAGCCGCCCGGGGGGTAACACCGGGGAGCTGTTTTTT. It is translated as CASSRPGGNTGELFF. This sequence joins TRBV5-1 and TRBJ2-2; the match to TRBD2 covers 7 bases. This CDR3 has 15 amino acids. With V trimmed by 4 bases and J by 2 bases, 5 bases remained unmatched. The germline CDR1 and CDR2 sequences are SGHRS and YFSETQ. Full variable domain (remainder filled in from reference TRBV5-1 and TRBJ2-2): KAGVTQTPRYLIKTRGQQVTLSCSPISGHRSVSWYQQTPGQGLQFLFEYFSETQRNKGNFPGRFSGRQFSNSRSEMNVSTLELGDSALYLCASSRPGGNTGELFFGEGSRLTVL.